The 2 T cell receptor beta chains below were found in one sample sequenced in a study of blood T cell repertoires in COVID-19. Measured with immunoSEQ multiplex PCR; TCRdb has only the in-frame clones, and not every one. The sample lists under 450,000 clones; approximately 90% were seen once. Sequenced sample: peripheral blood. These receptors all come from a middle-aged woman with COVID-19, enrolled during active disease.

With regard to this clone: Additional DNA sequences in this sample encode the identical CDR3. The CDR3 coding sequence is TGTGCCAGCAGTCCCGGGCAGCCCCAGCATTTT. Translation: CASSPGQPQHF. V and J are TRBV28 and TRBJ1-5; no clear D gene. The CDR3 is 11 residues long. V dropped 5 bases and J dropped 7 bases, with 6 bases sitting between them. CDR1 and CDR2 from the germline V gene are MDHEN and SYDVKM.

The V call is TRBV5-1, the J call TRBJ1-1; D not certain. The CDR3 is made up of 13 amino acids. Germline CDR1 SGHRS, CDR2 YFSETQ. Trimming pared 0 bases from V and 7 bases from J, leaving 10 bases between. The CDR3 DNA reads TGCGCCAGCAGCTTGGGGTCCGGGTTTGAAGCTTTCTTT. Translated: CASSLGSGFEAFF. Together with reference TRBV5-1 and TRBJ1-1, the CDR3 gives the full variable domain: KAGVTQTPRYLIKTRGQQVTLSCSPISGHRSVSWYQQTPGQGLQFLFEYFSETQRNKGNFPGRFSGRQFSNSRSEMNVSTLELGDSALYLCASSLGSGFEAFFGQGTRLTVV.